This is a list of T cell receptor beta chains from one sample in a study of identical twins. TCRdb used MiXCR to reprocess the 5' RACE reads, holding one entry per CDR3 protein. The sample consists of over 600,000 distinct CDR3 sequences, 21% of them appearing once. This sample was also put to use in a study of T cells expressing NK-cell markers.

The sequenced sample consisted of PBMCs. These TCRs come from a woman aged 18-29 years in good health. Both conserved end residues are part of each CDR3. Each record gives: V gene, clone size, D gene, J gene, CDR3 DNA, CDR3 protein. The D gene is left open where the match is weak. The size of a clone is reported for some rows only, either as once, few or many, or as a class for expanded clones.

TRBV12-3/TRBV12-4	.	TRBD1	TRBJ2-2	TGTGCCAGCAGTCCCGGACAGGGTGGGCACACCGGGGAGCTGTTTTTT	CASSPGQGGHTGELFF
TRBV5-6	.	TRBD1	TRBJ2-1	TGTGCCAGCAGCTCCACGGAAGACAGGGGAGTAGCCGGCTCCTACAATGAGCAGTTCTTC	CASSSTEDRGVAGSYNEQFF
TRBV7-9	.	.	TRBJ2-7	TGTGCCAGCAGCTTAGCAGCGTACTACGAGCAGTACTTC	CASSLAAYYEQYF
TRBV20-1	many	.	TRBJ2-5	TGCAGTGCGCCCCGAGGGGGAGGGGAGACCCAGTACTTC	CSAPRGGGETQYF
TRBV27	.	TRBD1	TRBJ1-2	TGTGCCAGCAGTACGACAGGGCTCGGCTACACCTTC	CASSTTGLGYTF
TRBV20-1	few	TRBD1	TRBJ2-3	TGCAGTGCGGGGGACAGGGGATCAGGAGATACGCAGTATTTT	CSAGDRGSGDTQYF
TRBV7-9	few	.	TRBJ1-2	TGTGCCAGTGGGGCAGGGATCGATGGCTACACCTTC	CASGAGIDGYTF
TRBV4-3	many	TRBD2	TRBJ2-1	TGCGCCAGCAGCCTCTCGGGGGGGGCGATGTACAATGAGCAGTTCTTC	CASSLSGGAMYNEQFF
TRBV7-2	few	.	TRBJ2-5	TGTGCCAGCAGCTTGAGTTGGGCGGAGAAGACCCAGTACTTC	CASSLSWAEKTQYF
TRBV20-1	few	TRBD2	TRBJ2-1	TGCAGTGCCCCGGGACTAGCGGGAGCATCCTACAATGAGCAGTTCTTC	CSAPGLAGASYNEQFF
TRBV29-1	.	.	TRBJ2-1	TGCAGCGTTGTGGCAGGGACCTACAATGAGCAGTTCTTC	CSVVAGTYNEQFF
TRBV7-3	.	.	TRBJ2-7	TGTGCCAGCAGCTCCTCGGCGGGATACGAGCAGTACTTC	CASSSSAGYEQYF
TRBV5-1	.	TRBD2	TRBJ2-1	TGCGCCAGCAGCCCCGGGACTAGCGGCTTTTACAATGAGCAGTTCTTC	CASSPGTSGFYNEQFF
TRBV12-3/TRBV12-4	few	.	TRBJ1-5	TGTGCCAGCAGTTTAGGGGGGCGGCTTCAGCCCCAGCATTTT	CASSLGGRLQPQHF
TRBV18	.	.	TRBJ1-2	TGTGCCAGCTCACCACCCTCAGGCCATACCTATGGCTACACCTTC	CASSPPSGHTYGYTF
TRBV4-3	.	.	TRBJ2-7	TGCGCCAGCAGCCAAGAGCTTCGTTTGGGGGAAGGCGAGCAGTACTTC	CASSQELRLGEGEQYF
TRBV7-6	few	.	TRBJ2-7	TGTGCCAGCAGCTTAGGAGAGCCGCGACAGGATTCCTACGAGCAGTACTTC	CASSLGEPRQDSYEQYF
TRBV3-1	few	.	TRBJ2-3	TGTGCCAGCAGAGGCAGACTAGACATTAGCACAGATACGCAGTATTTT	CASRGRLDISTDTQYF
TRBV20-1	few	.	TRBJ1-2	TGCAGTGCTAAGGCTCCCGGGCAGGGCTACACCTTC	CSAKAPGQGYTF
TRBV7-9	.	.	TRBJ2-2	TGTGCCAGCAGCTTATTATGGGGGAGTGGGTCCCGGGAGCTGTTTTTT	CASSLLWGSGSRELFF
TRBV10-2	.	.	TRBJ2-3	TGCGCCAGCAGCGGACTCGGCAGGGGAGATACGCAGTATTTT	CASSGLGRGDTQYF
TRBV6-2/TRBV6-3	.	.	TRBJ2-6	TGTGCCAGCACCCCCTTGCGGGTCCGTAGCTCTGGGGCCAACGTCCTGACTTTC	CASTPLRVRSSGANVLTF
TRBV20-1	few	.	TRBJ2-5	TGCAGTGCCGGGACGGGACATGGGCTGGAGACCCAGTACTTC	CSAGTGHGLETQYF
TRBV12-3/TRBV12-4	.	.	TRBJ2-3	TGTGCCAGCAGTTTAGGCCCGCCAGGGGCTAGCACAGATACGCAGTATTTT	CASSLGPPGASTDTQYF
TRBV7-9	few	.	TRBJ2-1	TGTGCCAGCAGCTTAGTACAGGGTGTAATTTACAATGAGCAGTTCTTC	CASSLVQGVIYNEQFF
TRBV6-5	many	.	TRBJ2-3	TGTGCCAGCAGTTACACCACAGGGTCCTATACGCAGTATTTT	CASSYTTGSYTQYF
TRBV5-6	.	.	TRBJ1-1	TGTGCCAGCAGCTCCCCCGCCGGGGGCCGAACTGAAGCTTTCTTT	CASSSPAGGRTEAFF
TRBV20-1	.	.	TRBJ1-2	TGCAGTGCTACGGAGGATGACGGCTACACCTTC	CSATEDDGYTF
TRBV9	many	.	TRBJ2-3	TGTGCCAGCAGCGTGCGAGCCACAGATACGCAGTATTTT	CASSVRATDTQYF
TRBV9	.	.	TRBJ2-2	TGTGCCAGCAGCGTAGCGTGGGCAGGGACGAACACCGGGGAGCTGTTTTTT	CASSVAWAGTNTGELFF
TRBV20-1	.	.	TRBJ1-5	TGCAGTGCTAGAGATGGACCAAGCGGAAATCAGCCCCAGCATTTT	CSARDGPSGNQPQHF
TRBV29-1	once	.	TRBJ2-5	TGCAGCGTTGTCCGGGACTCCCGGGAAGTGACCCAGTACTTC	CSVVRDSREVTQYF
TRBV12-3/TRBV12-4	.	.	TRBJ2-6	TGTGCCAGCAGTCTTCGGACTTCCTCCGTTTCTGGGGCCAACGTCCTGACTTTC	CASSLRTSSVSGANVLTF
TRBV2	many	.	TRBJ2-7	TGTGCCAGCAGGGTCGAGGACCACAGGGACGAGCAGTACTTC	CASRVEDHRDEQYF
TRBV20-1	.	.	TRBJ2-2	TGCAGTGGGAGGAGGGGTCAGGGCACCGGGGAGCTGTTTTTT	CSGRRGQGTGELFF
TRBV10-3	.	.	TRBJ2-3	TGTGCCATCAGTGATCCCCAGGGGAGCACAGATACGCAGTATTTT	CAISDPQGSTDTQYF
TRBV20-1	.	TRBD1	TRBJ1-1	TGCAGTGCTAGCCAGGGGGGATGGGACACTGAAGCTTTCTTT	CSASQGGWDTEAFF
TRBV19	.	.	TRBJ1-2	TGTGCCAGTACGGGCGGGAACTATGGCTACACCTTC	CASTGGNYGYTF
TRBV6-6	.	TRBD1	TRBJ1-2	TGTGCCAGCAGTACAGGGGGCGCGGGTGGCTACACCTTC	CASSTGGAGGYTF
TRBV12-3/TRBV12-4	.	.	TRBJ1-1	TGTGCCAGCAGGCCGGACTCGTTTGGTACTGAAGCTTTCTTT	CASRPDSFGTEAFF
TRBV6-1	.	TRBD1	TRBJ1-1	TGTGCCAGCACCTCGGGACAGGGGTTGAACACTGAAGCTTTCTTT	CASTSGQGLNTEAFF
TRBV10-3	many	.	TRBJ2-1	TGTGCCATCAGTGAAAACGTCCGGAACAATGAGCAGTTCTTC	CAISENVRNNEQFF
TRBV12-3/TRBV12-4	many	TRBD2	TRBJ2-7	TGTGCCAGCAGCCCCGGACTAGCGTTAAACGAGCAGTACTTC	CASSPGLALNEQYF
TRBV6-1	few	.	TRBJ2-5	TGTGCCAGCAGGGTGACCAGACAGGAAGAAGAGACCCAGTACTTC	CASRVTRQEEETQYF
TRBV20-1	few	TRBD1	TRBJ1-5	TGCAGTGCTAGGTTGGCAGGGGGTATAGTGCTTCAGCCCCAGCATTTT	CSARLAGGIVLQPQHF
TRBV4-3	many	TRBD1	TRBJ2-1	TGCGCCAGCAGCCCACGGGACAGGGGGAATGAGCAGTTCTTC	CASSPRDRGNEQFF
TRBV7-9	few	TRBD1	TRBJ2-1	TGTGCCAGCAGCACGTCGGACAGGGGGCCTTTCAATGAGCAGTTCTTC	CASSTSDRGPFNEQFF
TRBV10-3	few	TRBD2	TRBJ2-7	TGTGCCAGTCAATCGGGGGGGACCTACGAGCAGTACTTC	CASQSGGTYEQYF
TRBV11-2	few	TRBD2	TRBJ2-1	TGTGCCAGCAGCCCCTTCGGGGGGGGCATGAATGAGCAGTTCTTC	CASSPFGGGMNEQFF
TRBV20-1	few	.	TRBJ2-7	TGCAGTGCTAACCTTTTTCCTGGGTTGGGGCTCGAGCAGTACTTC	CSANLFPGLGLEQYF
TRBV15	.	.	TRBJ1-5	TGTGCCACCAGCAGAGGTGGACCGTCTGGGCCCCAGCATTTT	CATSRGGPSGPQHF
TRBV6-2/TRBV6-3	.	.	TRBJ2-1	TGTGCCAGCCAAAGGGTTTGGGGCAATGAGCAGTTCTTC	CASQRVWGNEQFF
TRBV7-9	few	.	TRBJ1-1	TGTGCCAGCAGCGGTACGGGGCGCGGAGGAGCTTTCTTT	CASSGTGRGGAFF
TRBV10-3	.	TRBD1	TRBJ1-2	TGTGCCATCATGACAGGGGGAAACTATGGCTACACCTTC	CAIMTGGNYGYTF
TRBV6-1	.	.	TRBJ2-2	TGTGCCAGCCGGGGACTCACCGGGGAGCTGTTTTTT	CASRGLTGELFF
TRBV7-9	few	.	TRBJ2-3	TGTGCCAGCAGCAACCCCGTTGTCAGCTACGACACAGATACGCAGTATTTT	CASSNPVVSYDTDTQYF
TRBV3-1	few	TRBD2	TRBJ2-3	TGTGCCAGCAGCCAAGATTTAAGACTAGCGGAAAGCACAGATACGCAGTATTTT	CASSQDLRLAESTDTQYF